This is a list of T cell receptor beta chains from one sample in a study of beta chain features in type 1 diabetes. Repertoires were generated with immunoSEQ multiplex PCR, while TCRdb's copy carries only in-frame clones and drops some. The sample includes around 110,000 clones, roughly 15% of them seen just once. Sequenced sample: central memory CD4+ T cells from blood. The receptor set was obtained from a young man with type 1 diabetes. Each CDR3 is given with its conserved first and last residue.

TRBV10-3,TRBJ2-1,CATSPGNEQFF
TRBV7-2,TRBJ1-3,CASSQRQAGGNTIYF
TRBV9,TRBJ2-1,CASSTRPGADEQFF
TRBV9,TRBJ2-7,CASSVEEGWTPYEQYF
TRBV5-6,TRBJ2-7,CASKRSFVYEQYF
TRBV7-9,TRBJ1-1,CASSLEDTEAFF
TRBV7-9,TRBJ2-3,CASSPRGTDTQYF
TRBV2,TRBJ2-6,CASRDLISGANVLTF
TRBV6-6,TRBJ1-2,CASSYSGVSNYGYTF
TRBV5-6,TRBJ1-3,CASGDTRTSGNTIYF
TRBV4-2,TRBJ2-3,CASSRRLAGGPTDTQYF
TRBV5-1,TRBJ2-3,CASSLEGGADTQYF
TRBV9,TRBJ2-3,CASSVVGGHSTDTQYF
TRBV7-2,TRBJ2-3,CASSLAGGWTDTQYF
TRBV28,TRBJ2-1,CASSVQHQDEQFF
TRBV7-8,TRBJ2-7,CASSFDSYEQYF
TRBV28,TRBJ2-1,CASSPMPSGEQFF
TRBV9,TRBJ2-1,CASSVGSSGNEQFF
TRBV28,TRBJ1-2,CASSDRDYGYTF
TRBV27,TRBJ2-5,CASSFRRGTRETQYF
TRBV25-1,TRBJ2-1,CASSESQGRGSHNEQFF
TRBV30,TRBJ2-7,CAWTYGVSYEQYF
TRBV28,TRBJ2-1,CASSRWTGDNEQFF
TRBV15,TRBJ1-4,CATSRADTRGEKLFF
TRBV4-3,TRBJ2-6,CASSQGAILSSGANVLTF
TRBV30,TRBJ1-5,CAWSVGQLLYQPQHF
TRBV29-1,TRBJ1-1,CSVSSQGGTEAFF
TRBV5-1,TRBJ2-1,CASSLGSGDYNEQFF
TRBV5-4,TRBJ2-4,CASSLTGENIQYF
TRBV5-6,TRBJ2-2,CASSLWDRGSGELFF
TRBV5-6,TRBJ2-3,CASSLRRWGPSTDTQYF
TRBV4-3,TRBJ1-3,CASSQSGAGNTIYF
TRBV5-1,TRBJ2-7,CASSRYYEQYF
TRBV10-3,TRBJ1-5,CAISAGNQPQHF
TRBV30,TRBJ2-2,CAWNLDVTGELFF
TRBV4-3,TRBJ2-5,CASSQDTYQETQYF
TRBV7-6,TRBJ2-7,CASSSGQASYEQYF
TRBV11-3,TRBJ2-5,CASSMAGGQQTQYF
TRBV6-5,TRBJ1-4,CASRQGLEKLFF
TRBV30,TRBJ2-3,CAWRVADTQYF
TRBV29-1,TRBJ1-2,CSVEDPTRNYGYTF
TRBV14,TRBJ2-2,CASSQPAGERVGELFF
TRBV7-9,TRBJ1-5,CASSSDRNQPQHF
TRBV7-9,TRBJ1-4,CASSWNRQVPNEKLFF
TRBV25-1,TRBJ1-2,CASSEGQGIHGYTF
TRBV19,TRBJ2-7,CASSILQGPYEQYF
TRBV20-1,TRBJ1-4,CSARGDEKLFF
TRBV5-1,TRBJ2-5,CASSVQRGGTQYF
TRBV5-1,TRBJ2-1,CASSLAASSYNEQFF
TRBV15,TRBJ1-6,CATPGTGHINDSPLHF
TRBV7-2,TRBJ1-1,CASSFLRGEAFF
TRBV4-2,TRBJ2-6,CASSPDYSGANVLTF
TRBV7-8,TRBJ2-5,CASSSPLLTGGGETQYF
TRBV18,TRBJ2-1,CASSPNSIAVYNEQFF